This T cell receptor (beta chain) came from a study of T cell changes during pregnancy in multiple sclerosis. Profiling relied on immunoSEQ multiplex PCR, and the TCRdb table lists in-frame clones only, not all of them. Of about 77,000 clones in the sample, roughly 91% are singletons; the top ten hold 2.5% to 3%. CDR3 length: 15 residues. The junction had 5 bases not matched to a gene; V was cut back by 5 bases and J by 2 bases. Germline-derived CDR1 and CDR2 are SGHTA and FQGNSA. Sample: peripheral blood, taken after pregnancy. This TCR derives from a female donor in good health, enrolled as a control in a pregnancy study. The rearrangement links TRBV7-2 to TRBJ2-5; 10 nucleotides agree with TRBD1. The CDR3 DNA sequence: TGTGCCAGCAGCAACGACAGGGGGCGACAAGAGACCCAGTACTTC. Translation gives CASSNDRGRQETQYF.